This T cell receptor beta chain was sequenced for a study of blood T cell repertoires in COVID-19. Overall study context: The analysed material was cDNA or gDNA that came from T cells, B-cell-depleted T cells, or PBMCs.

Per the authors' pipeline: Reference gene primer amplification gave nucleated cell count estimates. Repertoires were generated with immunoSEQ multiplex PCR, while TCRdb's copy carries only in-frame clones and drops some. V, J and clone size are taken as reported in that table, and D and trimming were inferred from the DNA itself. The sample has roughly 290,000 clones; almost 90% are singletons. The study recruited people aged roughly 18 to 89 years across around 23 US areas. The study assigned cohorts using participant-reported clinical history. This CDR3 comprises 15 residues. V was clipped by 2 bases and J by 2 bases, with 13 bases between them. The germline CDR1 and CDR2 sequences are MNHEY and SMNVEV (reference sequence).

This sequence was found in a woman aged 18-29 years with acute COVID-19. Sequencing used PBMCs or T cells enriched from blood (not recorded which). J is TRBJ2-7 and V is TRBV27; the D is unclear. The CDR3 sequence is CASSLTAISTYEQYF. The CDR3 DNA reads TGTGCCAGCAGTTTAACAGCTATATCTACCTACGAGCAGTACTTC.